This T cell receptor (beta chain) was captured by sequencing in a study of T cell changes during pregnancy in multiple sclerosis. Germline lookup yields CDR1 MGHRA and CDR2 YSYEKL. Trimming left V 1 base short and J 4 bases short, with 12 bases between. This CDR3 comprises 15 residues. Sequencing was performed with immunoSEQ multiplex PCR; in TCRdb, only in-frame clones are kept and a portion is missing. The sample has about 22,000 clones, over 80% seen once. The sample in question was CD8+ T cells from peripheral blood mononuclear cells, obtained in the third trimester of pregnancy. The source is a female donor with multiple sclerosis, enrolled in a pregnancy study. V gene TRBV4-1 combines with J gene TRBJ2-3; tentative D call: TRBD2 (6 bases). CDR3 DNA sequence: TGCGCCAGCAGCCAAGCTACTAGCTCAGCAGATACGCAGTATTTT. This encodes CASSQATSSADTQYF.